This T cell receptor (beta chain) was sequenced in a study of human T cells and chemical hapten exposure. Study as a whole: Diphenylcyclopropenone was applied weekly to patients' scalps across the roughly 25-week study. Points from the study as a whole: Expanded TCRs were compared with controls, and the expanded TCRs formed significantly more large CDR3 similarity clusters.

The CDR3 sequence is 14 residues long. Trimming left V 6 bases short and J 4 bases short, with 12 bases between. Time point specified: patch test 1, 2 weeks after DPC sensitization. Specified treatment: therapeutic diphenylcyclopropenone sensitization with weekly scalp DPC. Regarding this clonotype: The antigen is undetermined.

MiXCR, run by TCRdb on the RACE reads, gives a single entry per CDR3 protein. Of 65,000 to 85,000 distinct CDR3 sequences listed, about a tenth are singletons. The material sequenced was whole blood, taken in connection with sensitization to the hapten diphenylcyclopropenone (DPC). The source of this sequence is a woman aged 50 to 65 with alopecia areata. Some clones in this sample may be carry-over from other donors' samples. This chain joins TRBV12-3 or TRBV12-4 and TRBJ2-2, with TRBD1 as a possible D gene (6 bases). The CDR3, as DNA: TGTGCCAGCAGACCCGGACAGCCCACCGGGGAGCTGTTTTTT. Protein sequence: CASRPGQPTGELFF.